This T cell receptor (beta chain) came from a study of T cells after yellow fever vaccination. Whole-study context: Low-cell-number fractions underwent preparation using SMART-Seq v4 Ultra Low Input.

The V gene's germline CDR1 is SGDLS and CDR2 YYNGEE. The CDR3 is 12 amino acids. V was clipped by 3 bases and J by 5 bases, with 8 bases between them. Making TCR cDNA involved 5'RACE template switching, which added UMIs and a universal primer site. TCRdb processed the 5' RACE reads anew with MiXCR; each CDR3 protein has one entry. The table has some 600,000 distinct CDR3 sequences, 17% seen once. Overall study findings and caveats: Just a small share of clonotypes turned up in the CD4 compartment as well as the CD8 compartment. FACS-sorted repertoires could harbor abundant contaminating bulk-population clonotypes.

This clonotype was seen a few times. The antigen remains unidentified. The clonotype comes from a man between 18 and 29 years old who received the YFV17D yellow fever vaccine. The sequences come from PBMCs, collected about 5 days after the first yellow fever vaccination. The V call is TRBV9, the J call TRBJ1-2; D not certain. The CDR3 loop is CASSAGVYGYTF. Here the CDR3 DNA reads TGTGCCAGCAGCGCCGGAGTATATGGCTACACCTTC.